This is a list of T cell receptor beta chains from one sample in a study of neurological immune-mediated disorders. Each CDR3 protein is one row after TCRdb ran MiXCR on the 5' RACE reads. This repertoire shows about 39,000 distinct CDR3 sequences, around 7% found once; its top ten account for around 5.7%. The specimen sequenced was CD4+ T cells from blood. The receptors were sampled from a middle-aged man in good health. Each CDR3 is given with its conserved first and last residue. A D gene is named only where the DNA matches it firmly. The size field is filled for only some rows; it gives once, few, many or a size class.

clone_size	v_call	d_call	j_call	cdr3_nt	cdr3_aa
many	TRBV7-9	NA	TRBJ1-1	TGTGCCAGCAGCCAACCTGGGACCGATAAAGGGGACACTGAAGCTTTCTTT	CASSQPGTDKGDTEAFF
many	TRBV7-8	TRBD2	TRBJ2-1	TGTGCCAGCAGCTTAATGGGGACTATCTACAATGAGCAGTTCTTC	CASSLMGTIYNEQFF
many	TRBV10-3	TRBD2	TRBJ2-7	TGTGCCATCAGCAACCGGGAGGGGGACGAGCAGTACTTC	CAISNREGDEQYF
many	TRBV6-5	NA	TRBJ2-5	TGTGCCAGCAGTCCTAGGGGGAGCGGGGCCCAGTACTTC	CASSPRGSGAQYF
many	TRBV2	NA	TRBJ2-1	TGTGCCAGCAGTGAAATGGAGGGCGGCAATGAGCAGTTCTTC	CASSEMEGGNEQFF
many	TRBV7-9	TRBD2	TRBJ2-7	TGTGCCAGCAGCTTAGACCCAGCGGGAGAGCAGTACTTC	CASSLDPAGEQYF
many	TRBV5-1	NA	TRBJ1-5	TGCGCCAGCAGCCCCACAGGGAATAATCAGCCCCAGCATTTT	CASSPTGNNQPQHF
NA	TRBV6-6	NA	TRBJ1-1	TGTGCCAGCAGTTACGGGAATTTGAACACTGAAGCTTTCTTT	CASSYGNLNTEAFF
NA	TRBV5-4	TRBD1	TRBJ1-6	TGTGCCAGCAGCGGGACAGGGTCAAATTCACCCCTCCACTTT	CASSGTGSNSPLHF
many	TRBV20-1	TRBD1	TRBJ2-7	TGCAGTGCGGGACAGGGTTCCTTCGGCGAGCAGTACTTC	CSAGQGSFGEQYF
few	TRBV6-6	TRBD1	TRBJ2-7	TGTGCCAGCAGTTACTCGACAGGGGGCTACGAGCAGTACTTC	CASSYSTGGYEQYF
many	TRBV20-1	TRBD2	TRBJ2-7	TGCAGTGCTAGAGATCCGGGGGAGGGCCTGCACGAGCAGTACTTC	CSARDPGEGLHEQYF
many	TRBV6-5	NA	TRBJ1-5	TGTGCCAGCAGCCTCCTCGCGGGTGGAGGCAATCAGCCCCAGCATTTT	CASSLLAGGGNQPQHF
many	TRBV5-1	TRBD2	TRBJ2-5	TGCGCCAGCAGCCCTCAACTAGCGGCCCAAGAGACCCAGTACTTC	CASSPQLAAQETQYF
many	TRBV21-1	NA	TRBJ2-5	TGTGCCAGCAGCAAAGCTGAGGCCGGGGAGACCCAGTACTTC	CASSKAEAGETQYF
many	TRBV9	NA	TRBJ2-5	TGTGCCAGCAGCGTAGGGGTCGGGGACCAAGAGACCCAGTACTTC	CASSVGVGDQETQYF
many	TRBV3-1	TRBD2	TRBJ2-1	TGTGCCAGCAGCCAAGAGGTTAGCGGGAACAATGAGCAGTTCTTC	CASSQEVSGNNEQFF
many	TRBV7-2	TRBD2	TRBJ2-1	TGTGCCAGCAGCTTCGGAGCGGGACTAGCGGGAGACAATGAGCAGTTCTTC	CASSFGAGLAGDNEQFF
many	TRBV3-1	TRBD2	TRBJ2-7	TGTGCCAGCAGCCATCGGCGGGAGGGCTACGAGCAGTACTTC	CASSHRREGYEQYF
many	TRBV28	NA	TRBJ2-2	TGTGCCAGCAGTTCCGGGACCGGGGAGCTGTTTTTT	CASSSGTGELFF
many	TRBV27	NA	TRBJ2-2	TGTGCCAGCAGTTTATCGGGTACCGGGGAGCTGTTTTTT	CASSLSGTGELFF
many	TRBV29-1	NA	TRBJ2-1	TGCAGCGTACTCAGGGGTCGGGAGCTTGATGAGCAGTTCTTC	CSVLRGRELDEQFF
many	TRBV5-1	TRBD2	TRBJ2-3	TGCGCCAGCAGCGGCGGGACTAGCGGGAGCACAGATACGCAGTATTTT	CASSGGTSGSTDTQYF
many	TRBV5-1	TRBD1	TRBJ2-1	TGCGCCAGCAGACAGACCGGGACAGGGGGCCAGAATGAGCAGTTCTTC	CASRQTGTGGQNEQFF